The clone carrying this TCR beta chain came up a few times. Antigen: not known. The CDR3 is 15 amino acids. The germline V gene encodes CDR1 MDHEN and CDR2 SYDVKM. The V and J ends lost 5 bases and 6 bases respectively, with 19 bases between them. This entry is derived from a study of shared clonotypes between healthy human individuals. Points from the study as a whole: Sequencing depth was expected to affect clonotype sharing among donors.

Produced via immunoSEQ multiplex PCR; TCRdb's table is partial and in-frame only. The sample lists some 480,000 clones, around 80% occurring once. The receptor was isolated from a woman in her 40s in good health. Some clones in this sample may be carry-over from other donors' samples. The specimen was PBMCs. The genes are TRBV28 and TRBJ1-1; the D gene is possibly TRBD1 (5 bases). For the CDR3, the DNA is TGTGCCAGCAGTCCCCTCGGGGGAGCGGGTTCTGAAGCTTTCTTT. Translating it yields CASSPLGGAGSEAFF.